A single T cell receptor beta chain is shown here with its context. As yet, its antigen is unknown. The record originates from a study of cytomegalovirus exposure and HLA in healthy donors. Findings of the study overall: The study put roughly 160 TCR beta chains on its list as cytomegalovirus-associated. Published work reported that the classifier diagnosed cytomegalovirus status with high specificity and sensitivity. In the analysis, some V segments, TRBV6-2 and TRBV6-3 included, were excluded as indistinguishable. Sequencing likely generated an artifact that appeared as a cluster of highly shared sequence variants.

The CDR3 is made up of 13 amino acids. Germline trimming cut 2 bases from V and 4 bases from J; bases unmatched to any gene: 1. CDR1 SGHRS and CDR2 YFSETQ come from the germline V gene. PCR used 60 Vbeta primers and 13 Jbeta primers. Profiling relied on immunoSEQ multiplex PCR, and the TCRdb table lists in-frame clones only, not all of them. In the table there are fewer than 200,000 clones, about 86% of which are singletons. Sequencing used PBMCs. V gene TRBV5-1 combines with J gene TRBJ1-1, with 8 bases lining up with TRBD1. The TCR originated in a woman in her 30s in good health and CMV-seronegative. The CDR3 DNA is TGCGCCAGCAGCTTTACAGGGGGCACTGAAGCTTTCTTT. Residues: CASSFTGGTEAFF.